A single sample is the source of the 29 T cell receptor beta chains below, sequenced in a study of blood T cell repertoires in COVID-19. Using immunoSEQ multiplex PCR, the repertoire was profiled, and TCRdb retains in-frame clones only, with some absent. The repertoire consists of fewer than 250,000 clones, with 83% occurring once and the leading ten covering approximately 5.7%. Source material: peripheral blood. Receptor source: a human donor in a cohort sampled during active COVID-19.

The V and J genes are TRBV6-2 or TRBV6-3 and TRBJ2-6; D may be TRBD1 (6 bases). Germline-derived CDR1 and CDR2 are MNHEY and SVGEGT. V lost 6 bases and J 4 bases, leaving 19 bases between the germline ends. The CDR3 spans 17 residues. The CDR3 here is CASSPRGVLSGANVLTF. As DNA, the CDR3 is TGTGCCAGCAGCCCCAGGGGAGTCTTATCGGGGGCCAACGTCCTGACTTTC.

The genes are TRBV5-4 and TRBJ2-5, with 7 bases identical to TRBD2. Germline-derived CDR1 and CDR2 are SGHNT and YYREEE (reference sequence). V was clipped by 4 bases and J by 3 bases; unmatched bases: 12. The CDR3 loop spans 16 amino acids. The CDR3 bases are TGTGCCAGCAGCAGTGGGCCCCGCAGCGGGAAAGAGACCCAGTACTTC. Translated, it gives CASSSGPRSGKETQYF.

This rearrangement joins TRBV28 to TRBJ1-1; 10 bases map to TRBD1. Looked up from germline, CDR1 is MDHEN and CDR2 is SYDVKM. The CDR3 length is 15 residues. J lost 1 base, V lost 5 bases, and 4 bases had no gene match. CDR3 nucleotides: TGTGCCAGCAGTGAGACAGGGGGCGCGAACACTGAAGCTTTCTTT. Its translation: CASSETGGANTEAFF. The full variable domain, with the rest looked up from reference TRBV28 and TRBJ1-1, is DVKVTQSSRYLVKRTGEKVFLECVQDMDHENMFWYRQDPGLGLRLIYFSYDVKMKEKGDIPEGYSVSREKKERFSLILESASTNQTSMYLCASSETGGANTEAFFGQGTRLTVV.

This chain uses TRBV6-5 with TRBJ2-7; 11 positions agree with TRBD1. Looked up from germline, CDR1 is MNHEY and CDR2 is SVGAGI. CDR3 length: 15 residues. After removal of 6 bases from V and 5 bases from J, the junction contained 9 bases not matched to a gene. CDR3 sequence reads: CASSRSGTGGNEQYF. The DNA of the CDR3 is TGTGCCAGCAGCCGATCCGGGACAGGGGGAAACGAGCAGTACTTC.

The V and J genes are TRBV27 and TRBJ1-1; 8 nucleotides match TRBD1. This CDR3 is 15 amino acids long. Germline trimming cut 6 bases from V and 1 base from J; bases unmatched to any gene: 7. CDR1 and CDR2 (germline): MNHEY, SMNVEV (reference sequence). The CDR3 nucleotides read TGTGCCAGCAGCCCCCTTCAGGGGGCGAACACTGAAGCTTTCTTT. Translated, it gives CASSPLQGANTEAFF.

This clone was seen once. The rearrangement uses TRBV5-5 and TRBJ2-3; no firm D call. The germline V and J ends were trimmed by 0 bases and 0 bases, with 5 bases remaining between them. Per the germline V gene, CDR1 is SGHKS and CDR2 is YYEKEE (reference sequence). CDR3 length: 14 residues. CDR3 protein: CASSLVPSTDTQYF. The DNA for the CDR3 is TGTGCCAGCAGCTTGGTCCCTAGCACAGATACGCAGTATTTT.

J is TRBJ1-4 and V is TRBV19; 7 bases align to TRBD1. The CDR3 length is 14 residues. Germline V gives CDR1 LNHDA, CDR2 SQIVND (reference sequence). V lost 5 bases, J lost 4 bases, and 4 bases stayed unmatched. The CDR3 DNA reads TGTGCCAGTAGTCCGACAGGGATTAATGAAAAACTGTTTTTT. Translated, it gives CASSPTGINEKLFF.

The CDR3 region is CASSTGLAGSSYEQYF. The CDR3 DNA is TGTGCCAGCAGTACAGGACTAGCGGGGTCCTCCTACGAGCAGTACTTC. The chain couples TRBV6-2 or TRBV6-3 to TRBJ2-7, with 12 positions matching TRBD2. Germline CDR1 reads MNHEY; CDR2 reads SVGEGT. This CDR3 is built from 16 residues. Germline trimming cut 5 bases from V and 0 bases from J; bases unmatched to any gene: 5.

In DNA, the CDR3 is TGTGCCAGCAGCTTAGGAGGCATCCAAGAGACCCAGTACTTC. Amino acid sequence: CASSLGGIQETQYF. V gene TRBV11-2 combines with J gene TRBJ2-5; D is uncertain. The CDR3 extends over 14 amino acids. Germline assignment: CDR1 SGHAT and CDR2 FQNNGV. V was clipped by 1 base and J by 1 base, with 7 bases between them.

CDR3 sequence (DNA): TGCGCCAGCAGCCAAGAATCAGGTTACGGAGCGGGAGGGTACGAGCAGTACTTC. Protein sequence: CASSQESGYGAGGYEQYF. The chain carries TRBV4-1 and TRBJ2-7; 10 nucleotides align to TRBD2. The germline V gene encodes CDR1 MGHRA and CDR2 YSYEKL. The ends lost 0 bases at V and 4 bases at J; junction bases unmatched: 12. The CDR3 is 18 residues long.

V and J are TRBV7-3 and TRBJ1-6, with D tentatively TRBD1 (5 bases). The germline CDR1 and CDR2 sequences are SGHTA and FQGTGA. With 2 bases removed from V and 14 bases from J, the gap between germline ends came to 22 bases. The CDR3 runs 16 residues. This CDR3 is CASSLGARGTVEALHF. DNA of the CDR3: TGTGCCAGCAGCTTAGGGGCCCGCGGGACGGTCGAGGCCCTCCACTTT.

The chain carries TRBV2 and TRBJ1-4; 8 positions match TRBD1. Per germline, CDR1 SNHLY and CDR2 FYNNEI. CDR3 length equals 14 residues. The junction had 4 bases not matched to a gene; V was cut back by 2 bases and J by 8 bases. The CDR3 DNA follows: TGTGCCAGCAGTGAAAGGACAGGGCGGGAAAAACTGTTTTTT. It encodes CASSERTGREKLFF. Filled out from reference TRBV2 and TRBJ1-4, the complete variable domain reads EPEVTQTPSHQVTQMGQEVILRCVPISNHLYFYWYRQILGQKVEFLVSFYNNEISEKSEIFDDQFSVERPDGSNFTLKIRSTKLEDSAMYFCASSERTGREKLFFGSGTQLSVL.

The gene calls are TRBV28 and TRBJ1-2; 11 nucleotides line up with TRBD1. Germline V gene lookup returns CDR1 MDHEN and CDR2 SYDVKM. Losses at the gene ends were 2 bases for V and 7 bases for J; bases not matched to a gene: 3. The CDR3 extends over 14 amino acids. The CDR3 nucleotides read TGTGCCAGCAGTTTAAGGACAGGGGGCTCTGGCTACACCTTC. Encoded protein: CASSLRTGGSGYTF.

This chain connects TRBV5-8 to TRBJ2-3, with 8 bases matching TRBD1. The CDR3 covers 14 residues. V lost 4 bases, J lost 1 base, and 2 bases stayed unmatched. Germline values: CDR1 SGHTS, CDR2 YDEGEE. In DNA, the CDR3 is TGTGCCAGCAGCGTGGACAGGGGCACAGATACGCAGTATTTT. Its translation: CASSVDRGTDTQYF.

The V and J genes are TRBV6-5 and TRBJ1-4; no clear D gene. CDR1 and CDR2 from the germline V gene are MNHEY and SVGAGI. V was clipped by 0 bases and J by 5 bases, with 13 bases between them. The CDR3 loop spans 16 amino acids. CDR3 protein: CASSYSTSGYNEKLFF. In DNA, the CDR3 is TGTGCCAGCAGTTACTCGACGAGCGGGTACAATGAAAAACTGTTTTTT.

The chain has TRBV27 and TRBJ2-7; 8 bases are a match to TRBD1. Germline V gene data show CDR1 as MNHEY and CDR2 as SMNVEV (reference sequence). J gave up 0 bases and V 0 bases, and 4 bases lay outside the gene matches. This CDR3 has 16 residues. The CDR3 here is CASSLSRTGSSYEQYF. CDR3 nucleotides: TGTGCCAGCAGTTTATCGAGGACAGGGAGCTCCTACGAGCAGTACTTC.

The rearrangement links TRBV5-1 to TRBJ1-5, with TRBD1 as a possible D gene (5 bases). Germline loops: CDR1 SGHRS, CDR2 YFSETQ. The CDR3 is 15 residues long. Between the trimmed V and J ends, which lost 0 bases and 3 bases, there was a span of 10 bases. The CDR3 spells CASSLGQSYNQPQHF. CDR3 nucleotide sequence: TGCGCCAGCAGCTTGGGACAGAGCTACAATCAGCCCCAGCATTTT. The whole variable domain, remainder taken from reference TRBV5-1 and TRBJ1-5, is KAGVTQTPRYLIKTRGQQVTLSCSPISGHRSVSWYQQTPGQGLQFLFEYFSETQRNKGNFPGRFSGRQFSNSRSEMNVSTLELGDSALYLCASSLGQSYNQPQHFGDGTRLSIL.

Points on this clone: Different DNA sequences within this sample yield the same CDR3. The rearrangement joins TRBV6-5 to TRBJ2-7; TRBD1 matches at 11 bases. This CDR3 spans 14 amino acids. V lost 6 bases to trimming and J lost 2 bases; unmatched junction nucleotides: 3. Germline loops: CDR1 MNHEY, CDR2 SVGAGI. CDR3 loop: CASRGTGGPYEQYF. CDR3 in DNA: TGTGCCAGCAGAGGGACAGGGGGTCCCTACGAGCAGTACTTC.

The chain joins TRBV7-9 to TRBJ2-7, with 10 positions matching TRBD2. The V and J ends lost 4 bases and 0 bases, in that order; junction bases with no gene match: 6. The CDR3 loop spans 16 amino acids. Germline loops: CDR1 SEHNR, CDR2 FQNEAQ (reference sequence). The DNA for the CDR3 is TGTGCCAGCAGCTCCCGGACTAGCGGTAGCTCCTACGAGCAGTACTTC. Translating gives CASSSRTSGSSYEQYF.

The V gene is TRBV7-2, the J gene TRBJ2-1, with TRBD1 identical over 9 bases. CDR3 length equals 18 residues. Germline-derived CDR1 and CDR2 are SGHTA and FQGNSA. The J segment lost 3 bases and the V segment lost 1 base, leaving 10 bases of the junction unmatched. In DNA form, the CDR3 reads TGTGCCAGCAGCTTAGTGGGGACAGGGAGTGGATTCTACAATGAGCAGTTCTTC. Its protein is CASSLVGTGSGFYNEQFF.

The chain employs TRBV3-1 (or the pseudogene TRBV3-2) and TRBJ2-5; 9 bases fit TRBD1. V shed 6 bases and J 4 bases; nucleotides not matched to a gene: 12. Germline CDR1 reads LGHDT; CDR2 reads YNNKEL (reference sequence). The CDR3 is 16 residues long. The CDR3 nucleotides are TGTGCCAGCAGGTACGACAGGGGGTCTCCTCGAGAGACCCAGTACTTC. Protein product: CASRYDRGSPRETQYF.

The chain has TRBV5-1 and TRBJ1-2; D gene unclear. The V end was cut by 4 bases, the J end by 6 bases, with 10 bases between. This CDR3 has 12 residues. Germline V gene sequence: CDR1 SGHRS, CDR2 YFSETQ. The CDR3 reads CASSPGVDGYTF. The CDR3 DNA reads TGCGCCAGCAGCCCGGGTGTTGATGGCTACACCTTC. The full variable domain, in which reference TRBV5-1 and TRBJ1-2 provide the parts outside the CDR3, is KAGVTQTPRYLIKTRGQQVTLSCSPISGHRSVSWYQQTPGQGLQFLFEYFSETQRNKGNFPGRFSGRQFSNSRSEMNVSTLELGDSALYLCASSPGVDGYTFGSGTRLTVV.

The chain combines TRBV5-8 with TRBJ2-4, with TRBD2 matching over 7 bases. CDR3 length: 16 residues. Germline loops: CDR1 SGHTS, CDR2 YDEGEE. V lost 0 bases to trimming and J lost 2 bases; unmatched junction nucleotides: 5. For the CDR3, the DNA is TGTGCCAGCAGCTTGGAGCGGGGTCACTCCAAAAACATTCAGTACTTC. Translating gives CASSLERGHSKNIQYF.

This rearrangement joins TRBV10-3 to TRBJ1-1, with TRBD1 as a possible D gene (5 bases). This CDR3 has 12 residues. In germline, CDR1 is ENHRY, CDR2 SYGVKD. Trimming left V 7 bases short and J 3 bases short, with 9 bases between. CDR3 sequence: CAIKGRDTEAFF. The CDR3 nucleotides are TGTGCCATCAAAGGCAGGGACACTGAAGCTTTCTTT.

The CDR3 loop is CASSGAGEAQETQYF. CDR3 coding DNA: TGTGCCAGTAGTGGAGCGGGGGAAGCACAAGAGACCCAGTACTTC. V usage is TRBV19 and J usage is TRBJ2-5; 8 nucleotides align to TRBD2. Per germline, CDR1 LNHDA and CDR2 SQIVND (reference sequence). The junction had 7 bases not matched to a gene; V was cut back by 5 bases and J by 2 bases. The CDR3 spans 15 residues.

The genes are TRBV5-1 and TRBJ2-2, with 9 bases fitting TRBD1. V lost 0 bases to trimming and J lost 5 bases; unmatched junction nucleotides: 2. Germline V lookup: CDR1 SGHRS, CDR2 YFSETQ. CDR3 length equals 15 residues. The CDR3 reads CASSLDRGRTGELFF. DNA of the CDR3: TGCGCCAGCAGCTTGGACAGGGGGCGGACCGGGGAGCTGTTTTTT. The complete variable domain, with remaining parts taken from reference TRBV5-1 and TRBJ2-2, reads KAGVTQTPRYLIKTRGQQVTLSCSPISGHRSVSWYQQTPGQGLQFLFEYFSETQRNKGNFPGRFSGRQFSNSRSEMNVSTLELGDSALYLCASSLDRGRTGELFFGEGSRLTVL.

V is TRBV18 and J is TRBJ2-3; TRBD1 is a possible D gene (5 bases). The CDR3 is 15 residues long. Trimming removed 3 bases at V and 1 base at J, with 11 bases between. Germline assignment: CDR1 KGHSH and CDR2 LQKENI. As DNA, the CDR3 is TGTGCCAGCTCACCTAGAGTAGGGGGCACAGATACGCAGTATTTT. Translated, it gives CASSPRVGGTDTQYF.

The chain joins TRBV28 to TRBJ2-7; 8 bases are shared with TRBD2. CDR1 is MDHEN, CDR2 SYDVKM, per germline. This CDR3 comprises 15 residues. Trimming cost V 5 bases and J 4 bases; bases outside gene matches: 10. Written as DNA, the CDR3 is TGTGCCAGCAGTGCCCCAGCGGGAGCGGAATACGAGCAGTACTTC. It codes for CASSAPAGAEYEQYF. Drawing the rest from reference TRBV28 and TRBJ2-7, the complete variable domain is DVKVTQSSRYLVKRTGEKVFLECVQDMDHENMFWYRQDPGLGLRLIYFSYDVKMKEKGDIPEGYSVSREKKERFSLILESASTNQTSMYLCASSAPAGAEYEQYFGPGTRLTVT.

In its sample, this clone was seen a few times. The rearrangement joins TRBV10-3 to TRBJ2-3; 8 bases agree with TRBD1. CDR1 and CDR2 from the germline V gene are ENHRY and SYGVKD. The CDR3 is 14 residues long. Unmatched junction bases numbered 7, after V lost 5 bases and J lost 6 bases. CDR3 in DNA: TGTGCCATCAGTCCAGGGGGCGATGTGGATACGCAGTATTTT. Protein sequence: CAISPGGDVDTQYF.